These 27 T cell receptor beta chains share one sample of origin, sequenced in a study of blood T cell repertoires in COVID-19. Some clones are missing from TCRdb's copy, which holds only in-frame ones; the method was immunoSEQ multiplex PCR. The repertoire has approximately 210,000 clones, about four fifths of them found once; the top ten carry around 11%. What was sequenced was PBMCs or T cells enriched from blood (not recorded which). Every receptor here comes from a man between 35 and 55 years old who had recovered from COVID-19.

The rearrangement uses TRBV30 and TRBJ1-5; 8 nucleotides align to TRBD1. Unmatched junction bases numbered 0, after V lost 3 bases and J lost 2 bases. CDR3 size: 13 residues. Germline CDR1 and CDR2: GTSNPN and SVGIG (reference sequence). The CDR3 bases are TGTGCCTGGAGGGGACAGGGCAATCAGCCCCAGCATTTT. Its translation is CAWRGQGNQPQHF.

CDR3 in amino acids: CASSLAGDKEVWEQFF. CDR3 DNA: TGCGCCAGCAGCTTGGCCGGGGACAAAGAAGTGTGGGAGCAGTTCTTC. The chain is built from TRBV5-1 and TRBJ2-1; possible D gene TRBD1, 6 bases. This CDR3 contains 16 residues. The V gene's germline CDR1 is SGHRS and CDR2 YFSETQ. Trimming stripped 0 bases from V and 10 bases from J, with 20 bases between. The full variable domain, its missing parts supplied by reference TRBV5-1 and TRBJ2-1, is KAGVTQTPRYLIKTRGQQVTLSCSPISGHRSVSWYQQTPGQGLQFLFEYFSETQRNKGNFPGRFSGRQFSNSRSEMNVSTLELGDSALYLCASSLAGDKEVWEQFFGPGTRLTVL.

The rearrangement joins TRBV7-6 to TRBJ1-5; maybe TRBD1 (5 bases). Trimming removed 5 bases at V and 1 base at J, with 18 bases between. CDR1 is SGHVS, CDR2 FNYEAQ, per germline. This CDR3 is 17 amino acids long. The CDR3 DNA sequence: TGTGCCAGCAGCCTGGGGGAGGGTTCCTGGAGCAATCAGCCCCAGCATTTT. Encoded protein: CASSLGEGSWSNQPQHF.

J is TRBJ2-3 and V is TRBV11-2; 13 positions agree with TRBD2. In germline, CDR1 is SGHAT, CDR2 FQNNGV. Losses at the gene ends were 4 bases for V and 6 bases for J; bases not matched to a gene: 7. The CDR3 extends over 16 amino acids. CDR3 region: CASSSLAGGPSDTQYF. CDR3 nucleotides: TGTGCCAGCAGCTCACTAGCGGGAGGGCCCTCGGATACGCAGTATTTT.

The rearrangement joins TRBV18 to TRBJ2-7; D is perhaps TRBD1 (5 bases). V lost 2 bases, J lost 2 bases, and 10 bases lay in between. CDR1 KGHSH and CDR2 LQKENI come from the germline V gene. This CDR3 has 14 amino acids. CDR3: CASSPIQDPYEQYF. CDR3 sequence (DNA): TGTGCCAGCTCACCAATACAGGACCCCTACGAGCAGTACTTC. The whole variable domain, remainder taken from reference TRBV18 and TRBJ2-7, is NAGVMQNPRHLVRRRGQEARLRCSPMKGHSHVYWYRQLPEEGLKFMVYLQKENIIDESGMPKERFSAEFPKEGPSILRIQQVVRGDSAAYFCASSPIQDPYEQYFGPGTRLTVT.

CDR3: CASSVVGGTSSNEQFF. The DNA for the CDR3 is TGTGCCAGCAGCGTAGTAGGAGGGACTAGTAGCAATGAGCAGTTCTTC. This rearrangement joins TRBV9 to TRBJ2-1, with 8 bases identical to TRBD2. This CDR3 is built from 16 residues. V lost 0 bases and J lost 6; bases outside the gene matches: 8. In germline, CDR1 is SGDLS, CDR2 YYNGEE.

The V gene is TRBV2, the J gene TRBJ1-5; tentative D call: TRBD1 (5 bases). Trimming removed 3 bases from V and 0 bases from J, with 18 bases in between. Germline V gene sequence: CDR1 SNHLY, CDR2 FYNNEI. The CDR3 has 18 amino acids. CDR3 in DNA: TGTGCCAGCAGTGATAAAGGGGCAGGGTGGGATAGCAATCAGCCCCAGCATTTT. It yields the protein CASSDKGAGWDSNQPQHF.

The V and J genes are TRBV2 and TRBJ1-5; TRBD1 is a possible D gene (5 bases). Germline V gene sequence: CDR1 SNHLY, CDR2 FYNNEI. The CDR3 is 18 amino acids. The germline V and J ends were trimmed by 5 bases and 0 bases, with 20 bases remaining between them. The CDR3 DNA sequence: TGTGCCAGCAGTACCGCTACGACAGCTGGCTATAGCAATCAGCCCCAGCATTTT. It codes for CASSTATTAGYSNQPQHF.

This chain joins TRBV3-1 (or the pseudogene TRBV3-2) and TRBJ2-5; D gene ambiguous. V was cut by 3 bases and J by 5 bases, with 10 bases left in between. The CDR3 loop spans 13 amino acids. Germline V lookup: CDR1 LGHDT, CDR2 YNNKEL (reference sequence). CDR3 amino acids: CASSQGNWETQYF. The CDR3 DNA sequence: TGTGCCAGCAGCCAGGGCAACTGGGAGACCCAGTACTTC.

This clone was observed a handful of times. The chain couples TRBV4-2 to TRBJ1-2; D remains unclear. From germline, CDR1 is LGHNA and CDR2 YNFKEQ. V lost 4 bases, J lost 7 bases, and 13 bases lay in between. The length of the CDR3 is 13 residues. The DNA of the CDR3 is TGTGCCAGCAGCCCGGCCCCAGCGGGTGGCTACACCTTC. Translation: CASSPAPAGGYTF.

A single count supports this clone. This chain uses TRBV6-5 with TRBJ2-5; no definite D call. In germline, CDR1 is MNHEY, CDR2 SVGAGI. This CDR3 is 15 amino acids long. V lost 5 bases and J 5 bases, leaving 18 bases between the germline ends. CDR3 amino acids: CASSPSVRIRETQYF. The DNA for the CDR3 is TGTGCCAGCAGTCCCAGCGTGAGGATAAGGGAGACCCAGTACTTC.

CDR3 residues: CASSLSGVGEQYV. DNA for the CDR3: TGTGCCAGCAGCTTGTCAGGGGTGGGCGAGCAGTACGTC. The J gene is TRBJ2-7, the V gene TRBV7-9; TRBD1 might be the D (6 bases). CDR1 and CDR2 (germline): SEHNR, FQNEAQ (reference sequence). V was pared by 3 bases and J by 6 bases, with 12 bases between. The length of the CDR3 is 13 residues.

This clone was seen a few times. V gene TRBV27 combines with J gene TRBJ2-1; D perhaps matches TRBD1 (6 bases). The CDR3 spans 12 residues. The germline CDR1 and CDR2 sequences are MNHEY and SMNVEV (reference sequence). V lost 8 bases and J 7 bases, leaving 12 bases between the germline ends. The CDR3 DNA reads as TGTGCCAGCGGACTTCAGGGGAATGAGCAGTTCTTC. Protein product: CASGLQGNEQFF.

This sequence joins TRBV4-1 and TRBJ2-2, with 7 bases aligning to TRBD2. Per the germline V gene, CDR1 is MGHRA and CDR2 is YSYEKL. CDR3 length: 17 amino acids. With 3 bases clipped from V and 2 bases from J, the junction kept 9 bases outside the gene matches. The CDR3 coding sequence is TGCGCCAGCAGCCAGGCCCGGTGGGGGGGAAACACCGGGGAGCTGTTTTTT. It yields the protein CASSQARWGGNTGELFF.

This clone came up a few times. V is TRBV19 and J is TRBJ1-2, with 9 bases aligning to TRBD1. The CDR3 covers 18 residues. With V trimmed by 2 bases and J by 6 bases, 16 bases remained unmatched. The germline gives CDR1 LNHDA, CDR2 SQIVND (reference sequence). CDR3 DNA sequence: TGTGCCAGTAGTATATTTTACCTGCCCGAACAGGGGGCGGATGGCTACACCTTC. It translates to CASSIFYLPEQGADGYTF.

The chain employs TRBV4-1 and TRBJ1-2; 11 bases line up with TRBD1. Germline V gives CDR1 MGHRA, CDR2 YSYEKL. The CDR3 contains 14 residues. The J segment lost 8 bases and the V segment lost 3 bases, leaving 5 bases of the junction unmatched. CDR3 in amino acids: CASSQDRGRPGYTF. CDR3 DNA: TGCGCCAGCAGCCAGGACAGGGGGCGACCGGGCTACACCTTC.

This clone was picked up one time. The chain is built from TRBV7-3 and TRBJ2-3; 7 bases map to TRBD2. After removal of 3 bases from V and 10 bases from J, the junction contained 13 bases not matched to a gene. CDR3 size: 15 residues. Germline lookup yields CDR1 SGHTA and CDR2 FQGTGA. In DNA form, the CDR3 reads TGTGCCAGCAGCTTTAGCCCCAGCGGGATTATCTCGCAGTATTTT. The encoded protein is CASSFSPSGIISQYF. Together with reference TRBV7-3 and TRBJ2-3, the CDR3 gives the full variable domain: GAGVSQTPSNKVTEKGKYVELRCDPISGHTALYWYRQSLGQGPEFLIYFQGTGAADDSGLPNDRFFAVRPEGSVSTLKIQRTERGDSAVYLCASSFSPSGIISQYFGPGTRLTVL.

This clone was seen once. V usage is TRBV30 and J usage is TRBJ2-3; TRBD2 matches 11 bases. The CDR3 is made up of 13 amino acids. Trimming removed 4 bases from V and 6 bases from J; junction bases left unmatched: 3. From germline, CDR1 is GTSNPN and CDR2 SVGIG (reference sequence). The CDR3 bases are TGTGCCTGGATAGCGGGAGGGGGGGATACGCAGTATTTT. Translated: CAWIAGGGDTQYF.

CDR3 sequence reads: CASSNYRGLAGYTF. In DNA, the CDR3 is TGTGCCAGCAGTAACTACAGGGGACTCGCTGGCTACACCTTC. V and J are TRBV6-5 and TRBJ1-2; TRBD1 aligns across 7 bases. Germline CDR1 reads MNHEY; CDR2 reads SVGAGI. The CDR3 runs to 14 residues. V shed 5 bases and J 7 bases; nucleotides not matched to a gene: 10.

The V gene is TRBV5-6, the J gene TRBJ2-3, with D possibly being TRBD2 (5 bases). The ends were cut back, 1 base at V and 1 base at J, with 13 bases in the middle. The CDR3 consists of 16 residues. Germline V lookup: CDR1 SGHDT, CDR2 YYEEEE. CDR3 DNA sequence: TGTGCCAGCAGCTTGAGGCTAGCTGAGGGCACAGATACGCAGTATTTT. This codes for CASSLRLAEGTDTQYF.

The chain uses TRBV25-1 and TRBJ2-3; tentatively, D is TRBD2 (6 bases). Trimming left V 4 bases short and J 4 bases short, with 12 bases between. CDR1 and CDR2 from the germline V gene are MGHDK and SYGVNS. The CDR3 loop spans 14 amino acids. CDR3 sequence (DNA): TGTGCCAGCAGTGCATCACTAGCCTCAGATACGCAGTATTTT. It specifies CASSASLASDTQYF.

The V call is TRBV15, the J call TRBJ2-2; D possibly corresponds to TRBD1 (6 bases). This CDR3 has 14 residues. The germline gives CDR1 LNHNV, CDR2 YYDKDF (reference sequence). With 5 bases removed from V and 5 bases from J, the gap between germline ends came to 12 bases. CDR3 amino acids: CATSSTGFTGELFF. Here the CDR3 DNA reads TGTGCCACCAGCTCGACAGGATTTACCGGGGAGCTGTTTTTT.

The V gene is TRBV7-8, the J gene TRBJ1-2; unclear D gene. V lost 2 bases to trimming and J lost 4 bases, with 11 bases between them. The germline V gene encodes CDR1 SGHVS and CDR2 FQNEAQ. The CDR3 extends over 14 amino acids. CDR3 nucleotide sequence: TGTGCCAGCAGCTTAAAGGCCGGGAGCTATGGCTACACCTTC. Amino acid sequence: CASSLKAGSYGYTF.

This clone was recorded a few times. The rearrangement uses TRBV7-9 and TRBJ2-1; a weak D match, TRBD2 (6 bases). V was clipped by 5 bases and J by 7 bases, with 21 bases between them. CDR1 is SEHNR, CDR2 FQNEAQ, per germline (reference sequence). The length of the CDR3 is 16 residues. The CDR3 loop is CASSHPRDLAVNEQFF. DNA for the CDR3: TGTGCCAGCAGCCACCCCCGGGACTTAGCAGTTAATGAGCAGTTCTTC.

The rearrangement links TRBV21-1 to TRBJ1-1; no check of the table's D call, TRBD1, against the DNA was made. TRBV21-1 is noted as a pseudogene. The CDR3 is 15 residues long. The CDR3 region has the DNA TGTGCCAGCAGCCCCTGGGACAGCCAGAACACTGAAGCTTTCTTT. Protein: CASSPWDSQNTEAFF.

V usage is TRBV11-2 and J usage is TRBJ2-5, with 12 bases that match TRBD2. Unmatched junction bases numbered 13, after V lost 1 base and J lost 4 bases. The CDR3 is 19 residues long. Germline V gives CDR1 SGHAT, CDR2 FQNNGV. The CDR3 region has the DNA TGTGCCAGCAGCTTAGTCCGTCCGGGACTAGCGGGTCAGGGAGAGACCCAGTACTTC. It codes for CASSLVRPGLAGQGETQYF.

The chain recombines TRBV20-1 with TRBJ2-7; 8 bases align to TRBD2. This CDR3 spans 14 amino acids. Germline V gene data show CDR1 as DFQATT and CDR2 as SNEGSKA (reference sequence). The V gene end was trimmed by 3 bases and the J gene end by 1 base; junction bases not matched to a gene: 5. The CDR3, as DNA: TGCAGTGCTAGTGTGGTAGCGGGGTCCTACGAGCAGTACTTC. Amino acids: CSASVVAGSYEQYF.